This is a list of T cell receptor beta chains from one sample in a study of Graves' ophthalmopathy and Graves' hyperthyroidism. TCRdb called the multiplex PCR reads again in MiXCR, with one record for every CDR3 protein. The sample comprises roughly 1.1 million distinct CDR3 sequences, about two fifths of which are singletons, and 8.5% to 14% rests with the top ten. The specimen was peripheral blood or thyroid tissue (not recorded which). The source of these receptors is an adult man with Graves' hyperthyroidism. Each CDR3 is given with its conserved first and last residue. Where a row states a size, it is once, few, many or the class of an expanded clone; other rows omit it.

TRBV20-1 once CSARDFGTGLTEAFF
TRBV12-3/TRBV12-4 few CASKGKVDSPLHF
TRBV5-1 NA CASSLGASPSYEQYF
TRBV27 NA CASRGQGAIGFETQYF
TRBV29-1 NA CSVLRGNYGYTF
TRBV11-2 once CASSLRGSAEQYF
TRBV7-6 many CASSLNQDRAYEQYF
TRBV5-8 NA CASSLAGSYGNTIYF
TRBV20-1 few CSARGDRGETQYF
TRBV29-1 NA CSVVAGEQYF
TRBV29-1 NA CSVDGLAGEETQYF
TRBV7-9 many CASSPPSGQGNEQYF
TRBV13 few CASSFTGLGANVLTF
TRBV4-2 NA CASSQRALGAVNKETQYF
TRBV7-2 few CASSLGGWEIQETQYF
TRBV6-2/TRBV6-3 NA CASSYPYVGSGRGTYEQYF
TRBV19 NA CATSDRAFTEAFF
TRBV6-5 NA CASSSHGGYTF
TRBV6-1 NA CASSFTGGANYGYTF
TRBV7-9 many CASSPGVGTETETQYF
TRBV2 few CASSEGRGDTEAFF
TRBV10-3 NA CASSYSRTRSYNSPLHF
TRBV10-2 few CASSELTGVGDQPQHF
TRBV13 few CASSHRDRGMYSPLHF
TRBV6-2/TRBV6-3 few CASSYSWVVLVNTEAFF
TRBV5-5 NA CASRYGLAGTGELFF
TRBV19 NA CASNGQGGPLHF
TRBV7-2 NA CASSSDRSTDTQYF
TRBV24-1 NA CATSVRGPEQYF
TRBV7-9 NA CASSLAPGEGEKLFF
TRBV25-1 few CASSHQTGNNSPLHF
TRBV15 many CATSRRGAYEQYF
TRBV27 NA CASTHKWERVSEQYF
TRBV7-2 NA CASSLQAGSTDTQYF
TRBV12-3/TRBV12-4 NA CASGLVLCLRPQPQHF
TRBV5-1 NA CASSLLSGAQGGSPLHF
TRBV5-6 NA CASSHYSGGAETQYF
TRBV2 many CASSDYRVATDTQYF
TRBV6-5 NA CASSDTLQGAAEKLFF
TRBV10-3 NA CAISRTGQGRYEQYF
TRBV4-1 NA CASSHKVGINQPQHF
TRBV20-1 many CSAHLRDRGGGYTF
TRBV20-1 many CSASRGLDRFSNQPQHF
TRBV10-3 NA CAISGLGVAEAFF
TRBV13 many CASSSGVIGNEQYF
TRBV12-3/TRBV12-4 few CASTPLYEGYTF
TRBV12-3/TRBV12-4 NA CASSSGTWPGDSGNTIYF
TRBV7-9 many CASSPHSAGGEKLFF
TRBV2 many CASLPYEQYF
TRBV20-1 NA CSGAKLAEKLFF
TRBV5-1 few CASSFLNPAGELFF
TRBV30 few CAWSAPSRYEAFF
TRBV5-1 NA CASSLAWQGSPLHF
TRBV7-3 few CASSLNRLAGQETQYF
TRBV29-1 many CSVDGQAYGYTF
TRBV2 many CASRVGANVLTF
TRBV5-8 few CASSPSPTSDTEAFF
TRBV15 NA CATSSPSGSGELFF
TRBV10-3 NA CASTTGGPIEQYF
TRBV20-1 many CSASTFGGRETQYF